The clone carrying this T cell receptor (beta chain) has a single count. No antigen is known for it. A read error may produce the germline difference seen at one junction end. The data belong to a study of T cells in Graves' hyperthyroidism and ophthalmopathy. Findings and caveats of the study: Ophthalmopathy prediction by the model preceded onset by a median approximately six months.

Amplification of TCR beta CDR3 regions was performed using RNA transcripts as template. The HTBI primer set was used in a first-round RT-PCR of the TCR CDR3. Each CDR3 protein is one row after TCRdb ran MiXCR on the multiplex PCR reads. Seen here are hundreds of thousands of distinct CDR3 sequences, over 35% observed once, and the top ten hold 8.9%. For the diagnoses, clinical symptoms, serum thyroxine and TRAb, thyroid ultrasound and orbital computed tomography were used. The CDR3 contains 16 residues. The germline V gene has CDR1 WSHSY and CDR2 SAAADI. The J gene is TRBJ2-7, the V gene TRBV10-2; the match to TRBD2 covers 8 bases. Sequencing was carried out using blood. This sequence originates from a young man with Graves' hyperthyroidism. The CDR3 region is CASSYQRTGGSHEQYF. CDR3 nucleotide sequence: TGTGCCAGCAGTTACCAGAGGACGGGAGGGTCCCACGAGCAGTACTTC.